This entry lists 6 T cell receptor beta chains sequenced from one sample in a study of blood T cells in healthy people across ages. Next came a second PCR, run for about 6 to 11 cycles, which used a sample-barcoded 5' primer along with a J-beta primer mix. MiXCR was run by TCRdb on the 5' RACE reads, yielding one entry per CDR3 protein. The sample has almost 1 million distinct CDR3 sequences, roughly 50% seen once. The sequencing sample was made of blood. The receptors were gathered from a woman aged 55-69 years in good health.

This clonotype was observed a handful of times. The CDR3 nucleotides read TGCGCCAGCATCCCGACCCCCCACAAGACAGGGACAGAAGTGAGAGGGGCCAACGTCCTGACTTTC. Protein sequence: CASIPTPHKTGTEVRGANVLTF. The chain combines TRBV5-1 with TRBJ2-6, with 7 bases fitting TRBD1. CDR1 is SGHRS and CDR2 is YFSETQ in the germline V gene. The trim removed 6 bases at V and 4 bases at J, leaving 28 bases unmatched. The CDR3 has 22 amino acids.

The rearrangement joins TRBV25-1 to TRBJ2-3, with no clear D. Germline CDR1 and CDR2: MGHDK and SYGVNS. CDR3 length: 11 amino acids. The V and J ends lost 7 bases and 4 bases respectively, with 6 bases between them. Written as DNA, the CDR3 is TGTGCCAGCATAATTTCAGATACGCAGTATTTT. Protein product: CASIISDTQYF. The complete variable domain, with remaining parts taken from reference TRBV25-1 and TRBJ2-3, reads EADIYQTPRYLVIGTGKKITLECSQTMGHDKMYWYQQDPGMELHLIHYSYGVNSTEKGDLSSESTVSRIRTEHFPLTLESARPSHTSQYLCASIISDTQYFGPGTRLTVL.

This clonotype was observed a handful of times. The rearrangement links TRBV10-2 to TRBJ2-3; D is undetermined. This CDR3 comprises 16 residues. Germline V gene sequence: CDR1 WSHSY, CDR2 SAAADI. V was cut by 4 bases and J by 3 bases, with 17 bases left in between. The CDR3 protein is CASSGPKSARTDTQYF. The CDR3 bases are TGCGCCAGCAGTGGCCCCAAGTCGGCCCGTACAGATACGCAGTATTTT.

V is TRBV2 and J is TRBJ2-3; D could derive from TRBD1 or TRBD2 (5 bases each). Germline CDR1 SNHLY, CDR2 FYNNEI. Deletions cut 0 bases from V and 2 bases from J, with 9 bases between. The CDR3 covers 15 residues. The CDR3 region has the DNA TGTGCCAGCAGTGAAGCGGGGACCGACACAGATACGCAGTATTTT. Translated, it gives CASSEAGTDTDTQYF. Filled out from reference TRBV2 and TRBJ2-3, the complete variable domain reads EPEVTQTPSHQVTQMGQEVILRCVPISNHLYFYWYRQILGQKVEFLVSFYNNEISEKSEIFDDQFSVERPDGSNFTLKIRSTKLEDSAMYFCASSEAGTDTDTQYFGPGTRLTVL.

The V and J genes are TRBV20-1 and TRBJ1-2; 8 bases are shared with TRBD1. Germline V gene lookup returns CDR1 DFQATT and CDR2 SNEGSKA (reference sequence). This CDR3 has 13 amino acids. The CDR3 DNA is TGCAGCTACCGGACAGGGAGTAACTATGGCTACACCTTC. Protein product: CSYRTGSNYGYTF.

The chain couples TRBV27 to TRBJ2-1; 8 bases map to TRBD2. The DNA end lines up better with TRBJ2-7; the J call may be wrong. Germline CDR1 MNHEY, CDR2 SMNVEV (reference sequence). This CDR3 contains 18 residues. This CDR3 is CASSFREGLRESYNEQYF. The CDR3 region has the DNA TGTGCCAGCAGTTTCCGGGAGGGCCTACGAGAATCCTACAATGAGCAGTACTTC.